This TCR beta chain is from a study of beta chain features in type 1 diabetes (dated by TCRdb to 2017 to 2018). Regarding the complete study: Mean age, gender distribution, total cell number and subset yield did not differ between patients and healthy donors. A total of roughly 98,000,000 sorted cells were examined across all samples, and RNA yield correlated strongly with the number of cells per subset. The study compared TCRB repertoires of sorted circulating CD4+ T cell subsets between recently diagnosed type 1 diabetes patients and matched healthy donors. Regulatory and stem cell-like memory subsets were isolated from only 8 patients and about eight healthy donors, whereas naive and central memory subsets came from all 30 or so donors.

The High Capacity cDNA Reverse Transcription Kit was used to reverse transcribe all of the isolated RNA, meaning that expressed TCRB transcripts were what got sequenced. Naive, central memory and regulatory T cell samples underwent deep immunoSEQ sequencing, averaging roughly 3.3 million total reads per sample. Sorted cells were lysed in RLT buffer and RNA was extracted with DNase-treated RNeasy Micro or Mini kits, depending on cell number. Each cell subset was processed separately to prevent cross-contamination, with patient and healthy donor samples processed together. TCRB sequences were amplified from cDNA with the immunoSEQ multiplex PCR, producing 87-bp fragments spanning the CDR3 region. Sequencing of the amplicons was done on the Illumina HiSeq platform. Turning to the authors' computational methods: PCR bias was corrected computationally using synthetic template baselines, and reads within Hamming distance 2 were collapsed, with unmergeable singletons discarded. By aligning reads against IMGT, V, D and J genes, CDR3 length, and insertions or deletions at six rearrangement sites were assigned. Within each subset, clonotype counts were normalized to sorted cell number, after which true diversity and Gini coefficients were computed with the tcR R package. Repertoire sharing was quantified using the overlap coefficient calculated on TCRB nucleotide sequences. Out-of-frame TCRB sequences from naive cells were analyzed as a proxy for the pre-selection repertoire. TCRdb re-hosts the immuneACCESS table, in-frame sequences only. Its copies lack some clones; in the studies checked, an unresolved V gene accounts for under half of them, and the cause for the rest is not known. That table supplies the V and J calls and clone size; D and trimming were determined from the DNA. This sample gives around 300,000 clones in total; 15% of them show up just once. Around 0.015% of the sample lies in the top ten.

From each donor, a single peripheral blood sample of roughly 0.11 L on average was drawn into heparinised tubes. Naive, central memory, regulatory and stem cell-like memory CD4+ T cells were sorted on a BD FACSAria II using a panel including CD45RO, CCR7, CD25, CD127, CD95 and CD27. All sorted populations exceeded 95% purity. PBMCs were isolated immediately by Lymphoprep density gradient centrifugation and stained directly without culture. To minimize batch effects, samples were stained and sorted in pairs, one healthy donor with one patient per experiment. Spanning cysteine to phenylalanine, the CDR3 consists of 15 amino acids. The CDR3 DNA has 45 bases and is translated from base 1. The junction shows trimming of 2 bases on V and 2 bases on J, plus 9 bases between the germline ends. The germline V gene supplies CDR1 MDHEN and CDR2 SYDVKM. What the authors observed across the whole study: Shorter templates might have been favored by PCR, but patient and control samples were amplified and corrected together, so both groups would have been affected equally by any skew. Because cDNA was sequenced instead of genomic DNA, highly expressing activated cells could be over-represented, though the groups showed no difference in activation or CD3 levels. Naive, central memory and regulatory TCRB repertoires appeared to be more similar among patients than among healthy donors. Only small numbers of individuals were included in the HLA sub-analyses, which left unresolved whether HLA type had any influence on TCRB rearrangement. A moderate but significant shortening of TCRB CDR3 length was observed in type 1 diabetes patients in all four CD4+ subsets. At VDJ recombination sites, type 1 diabetes patients had fewer insertions and more deleted nucleotides, which implies abnormalities in thymic rearrangement.

A remark on this clone: There is no known antigen for this receptor. The input lacks base qualities; no much larger clone sits a single base away.

The source of this sequence is a man between 18 and 29 years old with type 1 diabetes. Sequenced sample: naive CD4+ T cells from blood. Sample cell subset or site, as interpreted from the label and publication: true naive CD4+ T cells. The V gene is TRBV28 and the J gene is TRBJ1-4, with the D gene not clear enough to name. The encoded CDR3 is CASSLRGATNEKLFF. The nucleotide sequence is TGTGCCAGCAGTTTACGGGGAGCGACTAATGAAAAACTGTTTTTT. The reference TRBV28 and TRBJ1-4 proteins fill in what lies around the CDR3, so the full variable domain reads DVKVTQSSRYLVKRTGEKVFLECVQDMDHENMFWYRQDPGLGLRLIYFSYDVKMKEKGDIPEGYSVSREKKERFSLILESASTNQTSMYLCASSLRGATNEKLFFGSGTQLSVL.